Below, 22 T cell receptor beta chains from the same sample are listed, as sequenced in a study of read filtering for tumor transcriptome and immune sequencing (dated by TCRdb to the early 2020s). Sequencing used an Illumina HiSeq 4000. Starting from 350 to 450 ng RNA, TCR libraries were constructed with the Immunoverse kit using molecular barcoded adaptors that cover the alpha/delta and beta/gamma chains. The public sequencing data were trimmed at Q25 with fastp and processed into clonotypes with MiXCR by TCRdb, which kept only in-frame beta chains. Each CDR3 protein gets just one entry, which takes the most common genes and DNA from the rows behind it. Counted in this sample were 35,000 to 50,000 distinct CDR3 sequences; about an eighth of them appeared once. About 38% of the sample comes from the top ten. Sequenced sample: a population of CD138-negative cells sorted from bone marrow. According to the study, the label for this sample's cell subset or site signals: bone marrow mononuclear cells depleted of CD138+ plasma/myeloma cells by negative magnetic selection. The source of these receptors is a donor at least 40 years old with multiple myeloma.

This clonotype was seen only a few times. The V call is TRBV7-2, the J call TRBJ2-5, with TRBD2 identical over 11 bases. Germline trimming cut 6 bases from V and 0 bases from J; bases unmatched to any gene: 9. Germline V lookup: CDR1 SGHTA, CDR2 FQGNSA. The CDR3 totals 17 residues. CDR3 protein: CASRSPTSGGHQETQYF. The CDR3 DNA reads as TGTGCCAGCAGATCGCCTACTAGCGGGGGACACCAAGAGACCCAGTACTTC.

Ten or more counts support this clonotype. The gene calls are TRBV5-1 and TRBJ2-1, with D perhaps TRBD2 (5 bases). The CDR3 totals 15 residues. Trimming took 5 bases from V and 5 from J, leaving 17 bases between them. In germline, CDR1 is SGHRS, CDR2 YFSETQ. As DNA, the CDR3 is TGCGCCAGCAGGAAGGACTCCTTGGGCAACAATGAGCAGTTCTTC. Translation gives CASRKDSLGNNEQFF.

A note on this clonotype: A much bigger clone sits one base away, suggesting this may be a read error. This rearrangement joins TRBV6-1 to TRBJ2-2, with 7 bases lining up with TRBD1. CDR1 and CDR2 from the germline V gene are MNHNS and SASEGT. The CDR3 spans 14 residues. The CDR3: CSSKTGQFTGELFF. In DNA, the CDR3 is TGTTCCAGCAAGACAGGGCAATTCACCGGGGAGCTGTTTTTT.

This clonotype was picked up many times. The junction shows a germline mismatch at one end, possibly a read error. J is TRBJ1-5 and V is TRBV6-1, with D perhaps TRBD1 (5 bases). The CDR3 loop spans 19 amino acids. Germline CDR1 MNHNS, CDR2 SASEGT. DNA for the CDR3: TGTGCCAGCAGGGAAGGAAGAGGGATGGTCGAAGCGGGGCGTCAGCCCCAGCATTTT. This encodes CASREGRGMVEAGRQPQHF.

This clonotype was counted at least ten times. V gene TRBV19 combines with J gene TRBJ2-4; the match to TRBD1 covers 7 bases. Germline CDR1 and CDR2: LNHDA and SQIVND (reference sequence). The CDR3 has 15 residues. J was trimmed by 9 bases and V by 9 bases; bases with no gene match: 17. CDR3 nucleotide sequence: TGTGCCAGCTCAGGGGGACAGTCAAATAGTGGCATTCAGTACTTC. Protein product: CASSGGQSNSGIQYF. The variable domain in full, completed from reference TRBV19 and TRBJ2-4, reads DGGITQSPKYLFRKEGQNVTLSCEQNLNHDAMYWYRQDPGQGLRLIYYSQIVNDFQKGDIAEGYSVSREKKESFPLTVTSAQKNPTAFYLCASSGGQSNSGIQYFGAGTRLSVL.

This clonotype was seen ten or more times. This CDR3 is missing its conserved last phenylalanine or tryptophan, likely due to a read error. V usage is TRBV9 and J usage is TRBJ1-1; D is undetermined. This CDR3 comprises 13 residues. Deletions cut 7 bases from V and 6 bases from J, with 16 bases between. Looked up from germline, CDR1 is SGDLS and CDR2 is YYNGEE. CDR3 coding DNA: TGTGCCAGCGCACGAGCTGGGCCCGCTGAAGCTTTCCTT. It codes for CASARAGPAEAFL.

This clonotype came up many times. The rearrangement uses TRBV7-6 and TRBJ1-1; the D gene is possibly TRBD1 (5 bases). V was cut by 4 bases and J by 11 bases, with 17 bases left in between. CDR3 length: 13 amino acids. Germline V gene lookup returns CDR1 SGHVS and CDR2 FNYEAQ. The CDR3 loop is CASSSVGGGNAFF. The CDR3 nucleotides read TGTGCCAGCAGCTCAGTGGGGGGAGGGAATGCTTTCTTT.

On this clonotype: The conserved phenylalanine or tryptophan is not found at the CDR3 terminus, so this likely reflects a read error. This rearrangement joins TRBV6-2 or TRBV6-3 to TRBJ2-1; D remains ambiguous. This CDR3 has 13 residues. Germline CDR1 reads MNHEY; CDR2 reads SVGEGT. V was shortened by 5 bases and J by 6 bases, with 11 bases between the two germline ends. The CDR3 region has the DNA TGTGCCAGCAGTCCCCCCAGCTTCAATGAGCAGTTCTCC. The encoded protein is CASSPPSFNEQFS.

This clonotype came up many times. V and J are TRBV28 and TRBJ2-4, with a tentative D call TRBD2 (6 bases). Trimming shortened V by 7 bases and J by 3 bases, and 10 bases separated the two germline ends. Germline CDR1 and CDR2: MDHEN and SYDVKM. The CDR3 extends over 13 amino acids. CDR3 coding DNA: TGTGCCAGCACGTGGGGGGTCAAAAACATTCAGTACTTC. Translated, it gives CASTWGVKNIQYF.

V is TRBV20-1 and J is TRBJ2-5, with 7 bases fitting TRBD2. Trimming took 4 bases from V and 1 from J; bases not matched to a gene: 3. CDR3 length: 13 residues. Germline V gives CDR1 DFQATT, CDR2 SNEGSKA (reference sequence). CDR3 DNA sequence: TGCAGTGCTATGCGGGGGACCCAAGAGACCCAGTACTTC. Its protein is CSAMRGTQETQYF.

At least ten counts were recorded for this clonotype. V is TRBV28 and J is TRBJ2-3; 7 positions agree with TRBD1. The CDR3 covers 13 residues. The junction had 11 bases not matched to a gene; V was cut back by 11 bases and J by 6 bases. Germline lookup yields CDR1 MDHEN and CDR2 SYDVKM. For the CDR3, the DNA is TGTGCCTCGGGACAGTCCTTGACGGATACGCAGTATTTT. This sequence encodes CASGQSLTDTQYF.

At least ten counts were recorded for this clonotype. V gene TRBV3-1 combines with J gene TRBJ2-7, with 7 bases lining up with TRBD2. Unmatched junction bases numbered 7, after V lost 2 bases and J lost 6 bases. The CDR3 loop spans 14 amino acids. In germline, CDR1 is LGHDT, CDR2 YNNKEL (reference sequence). In nucleotides, the CDR3 is TGTGCCAGCAGCCAATCATGGAGCGGGGTCGAGCAGTACTTC. Amino acids: CASSQSWSGVEQYF.

This clonotype was counted ten times or more. The chain employs TRBV18 and TRBJ2-7; D could derive from TRBD1 or TRBD2 (5 bases each). This CDR3 is 12 amino acids long. The V and J ends lost 3 bases and 6 bases respectively, with 9 bases between them. The germline CDR1 and CDR2 sequences are KGHSH and LQKENI. CDR3 DNA sequence: TGTGCCAGCTCACCGGGGGTACTCGAGCAGTACTTC. Translated, it gives CASSPGVLEQYF.

The V and J genes are TRBV27 and TRBJ2-3; 7 positions agree with TRBD2. The CDR3 spans 14 residues. Germline assignment: CDR1 MNHEY and CDR2 SMNVEV (reference sequence). The junction had 6 bases not matched to a gene; V was cut back by 5 bases and J by 4 bases. The CDR3 loop reads CASSVAGASDTQYF. CDR3 DNA: TGTGCCAGCAGTGTCGCGGGAGCTTCAGATACGCAGTATTTT.

This clonotype appeared many times. This chain links TRBV3-1 with TRBJ1-5; D may be TRBD1 (6 bases). Trimming took 1 base from V and 5 from J, leaving 9 bases between them. This CDR3 has 14 amino acids. CDR1 is LGHDT and CDR2 is YNNKEL in the germline V gene (reference sequence). CDR3 nucleotide sequence: TGTGCCAGCAGCCAAGCGGAGGGGGATCAGCCCCAGCATTTT. This translates into CASSQAEGDQPQHF.

Points on this clonotype: This may come from a read error, since a much larger clone is one base off. The chain uses TRBV12-3 or TRBV12-4 and TRBJ1-5; D gene uncertain. The CDR3 loop spans 14 amino acids. For the CDR3, the DNA is TGTGCCGGCAGTTTCCGGAGGGAAGTCCAGCCCCAGCATTTT. Amino acids: CAGSFRREVQPQHF.

This clonotype was counted ten times or more. This rearrangement joins TRBV20-1 to TRBJ2-7; D might be TRBD1 or TRBD2, each matching 6 bases. The CDR3 is made up of 15 amino acids. V lost 7 bases and J lost 6, with 25 bases in between. The germline V gene encodes CDR1 DFQATT and CDR2 SNEGSKA (reference sequence). In nucleotides, the CDR3 is TGCAGTGTTCCTCTTCCTCGCGTGGGGGGCCTCGAGCAGTACTTC. It codes for CSVPLPRVGGLEQYF.

The sample holds a few counts of this clonotype. The chain combines TRBV5-4 with TRBJ1-2, with D possibly being TRBD1 (6 bases). The ends were cut back, 1 base at V and 8 bases at J, with 12 bases in the middle. CDR1 SGHNT and CDR2 YYREEE come from the germline V gene (reference sequence). The CDR3 is made up of 13 amino acids. CDR3 DNA sequence: TGTGCCAGCAGCTTGCACAGGGAAAGGGGCTACACCTTC. It yields the protein CASSLHRERGYTF.

This clonotype has only a few counts. This chain connects TRBV7-2 to TRBJ1-5, with a possible D match to TRBD1 (5 bases). Germline V gene data show CDR1 as SGHTA and CDR2 as FQGNSA. The CDR3 is 15 residues long. Trimming removed 1 base at V and 0 bases at J, with 7 bases between. The CDR3 DNA reads as TGTGCCAGCAGCTTAGATGGGGGTAGCAATCAGCCCCAGCATTTT. Amino acids: CASSLDGGSNQPQHF.

Remarks on this clonotype: A read error is possible here, since a much larger clone lies one base away. The V and J genes are TRBV27 and TRBJ2-1; maybe TRBD2 (7 bases). CDR1 and CDR2 from the germline V gene are MNHEY and SMNVEV (reference sequence). The length of the CDR3 is 15 residues. The CDR3 region is CASSFWGGSYNGQFF. The CDR3, as DNA: TGTGCCAGCAGTTTCTGGGGGGGCTCCTACAATGGGCAGTTCTTC.

This clonotype was found many times. This CDR3 is CASSTRGTSGGPAYNEQFF. CDR3 coding DNA: TGTGCCAGCAGCACTAGGGGGACTAGCGGGGGGCCGGCCTACAATGAGCAGTTCTTC. The chain employs TRBV11-2 and TRBJ2-1; 15 bases match TRBD2. The CDR3 covers 19 residues. With 5 bases clipped from V and 2 bases from J, the junction kept 10 bases outside the gene matches. The germline gives CDR1 SGHAT, CDR2 FQNNGV.

This clonotype was detected many times. This chain joins TRBV19 and TRBJ2-3; tentative D call: TRBD2 (6 bases). CDR3 size: 15 residues. Germline lookup yields CDR1 LNHDA and CDR2 SQIVND (reference sequence). Trimming shortened V by 3 bases and J by 0 bases, and 10 bases separated the two germline ends. In nucleotides, the CDR3 is TGTGCCAGTAGTATGTGGCTAGCGAGCACAGATACGCAGTATTTT. Its translation is CASSMWLASTDTQYF. Looking up the rest from reference TRBV19 and TRBJ2-3 gives the full variable domain: DGGITQSPKYLFRKEGQNVTLSCEQNLNHDAMYWYRQDPGQGLRLIYYSQIVNDFQKGDIAEGYSVSREKKESFPLTVTSAQKNPTAFYLCASSMWLASTDTQYFGPGTRLTVL.